These 26 T cell receptor beta chains came from one sample sequenced in a study of CD8 T cells in Susac syndrome. RNA amounts of about 0.5 to 1 ug underwent reverse transcription with random hexamers. TCRdb passed the immunoSEQ multiplex PCR reads through MiXCR, listing each CDR3 protein once. The table records roughly 200,000 distinct CDR3 sequences, 95% of them present only once. The sequencing input was CD4+ T cells from PBMCs. These TCRs come from a human donor with multiple sclerosis.

The chain uses TRBV12-3 or TRBV12-4 and TRBJ2-2, with a possible D match to TRBD1 (6 bases). The CDR3 has 12 amino acids. V lost 7 bases and J 7 bases, leaving 10 bases between the germline ends. CDR3 sequence (DNA): TGTGCCAGCACACAGGGCGTCGGGGAGCTGTTTTTT. Translated, it gives CASTQGVGELFF.

The chain employs TRBV2 and TRBJ1-2, with a possible D match to TRBD1 (5 bases). Trimming cost V 3 bases and J 7 bases, with 12 bases left between them. The CDR3 length is 13 residues. Germline V CDR1 and CDR2: SNHLY, FYNNEI. In DNA form, the CDR3 reads TGTGCCAGCAGTGAGGTGGAGGGGTCTGGCTACACCTTC. It encodes CASSEVEGSGYTF.

The gene calls are TRBV30 and TRBJ1-6, with 10 bases that match TRBD1. Germline CDR1 reads GTSNPN; CDR2 reads SVGIG (reference sequence). J gave up 10 bases and V 3 bases, and 12 bases lay outside the gene matches. This CDR3 contains 16 residues. CDR3 nucleotides: TGTGCCTGGAGCCTAAGACAGGGGGCAGCTCTCTCACCCCTCCACTTT. Protein sequence: CAWSLRQGAALSPLHF.

V gene TRBV30 combines with J gene TRBJ1-6; the match to TRBD1 covers 7 bases. The ends lost 7 bases at V and 5 bases at J; junction bases unmatched: 5. The CDR3 contains 13 residues. Germline V gene sequence: CDR1 GTSNPN, CDR2 SVGIG (reference sequence). The CDR3 reads CASQGQHNSPLHF. The CDR3 nucleotides read TGTGCCTCCCAGGGACAGCATAATTCACCCCTCCACTTT.

The chain is built from TRBV29-1 and TRBJ2-2; TRBD1 is a possible D gene (5 bases). The V end was cut by 7 bases, the J end by 6 bases, with 12 bases between. CDR3 size: 12 residues. CDR1 SQVTM and CDR2 ANQGSEA come from the germline V gene. The CDR3 DNA follows: TGCAGCGCCCCAAAGGGGTCCGGGGAGCTGTTTTTT. This codes for CSAPKGSGELFF.

The rearrangement uses TRBV11-2 and TRBJ2-3, with a possible D match to TRBD2 (5 bases). The germline V gene encodes CDR1 SGHAT and CDR2 FQNNGV. This CDR3 comprises 14 residues. Deletions cut 0 bases from V and 8 bases from J, with 12 bases between. CDR3 DNA sequence: TGTGCCAGCAGCTTAGATCATGCAGCGGCTACGCAGTATTTT. Its protein is CASSLDHAAATQYF.

The chain has TRBV9 and TRBJ2-2; 7 nucleotides align to TRBD2. Germline V gene data show CDR1 as SGDLS and CDR2 as YYNGEE. This CDR3 is 14 amino acids long. With 7 bases clipped from V and 4 bases from J, the junction kept 7 bases outside the gene matches. The CDR3 is CASRRPGGTGELFF. CDR3 nucleotides: TGTGCCAGCCGACGGCCGGGGGGCACCGGGGAGCTGTTTTTT.

The sample holds one count of this clonotype. This chain links TRBV29-1 with TRBJ1-1; TRBD1 might be the D (5 bases). CDR3 length: 14 amino acids. V was cut by 1 base and J by 4 bases, with 13 bases left in between. Germline-derived CDR1 and CDR2 are SQVTM and ANQGSEA. The CDR3 is CSVEVGHLITEAFF. The CDR3 nucleotides are TGCAGCGTTGAAGTTGGACACCTCATCACTGAAGCTTTCTTT.

The chain has TRBV29-1 and TRBJ2-1; D gene unclear. V lost 3 bases, J lost 8 bases, and 8 bases lay in between. Germline V gives CDR1 SQVTM, CDR2 ANQGSEA. The CDR3 runs 11 residues. This CDR3 is CSVDRAYEQFF. The CDR3 nucleotides are TGCAGCGTTGATAGGGCCTATGAGCAGTTCTTC.

This clonotype was recorded once. This chain joins TRBV29-1 and TRBJ1-1; D is undetermined. Trimming left V 7 bases short and J 3 bases short, with 12 bases between. This CDR3 spans 12 amino acids. Germline CDR1 and CDR2: SQVTM and ANQGSEA. In DNA, the CDR3 is TGCAGCGCCGGGTTCGGGGACACTGAAGCTTTCTTT. Translation: CSAGFGDTEAFF.

The rearrangement uses TRBV9 and TRBJ2-3; D unclear. Trimming removed 7 bases at V and 4 bases at J, with 10 bases between. The germline gives CDR1 SGDLS, CDR2 YYNGEE. The CDR3 spans 12 residues. In DNA form, the CDR3 reads TGTGCCAGCCGAGGCTGGTCAGATACGCAGTATTTT. This codes for CASRGWSDTQYF.

This rearrangement joins TRBV29-1 to TRBJ2-7; TRBD1 matches at 10 bases. J lost 4 bases, V lost 6 bases, and 3 bases had no gene match. CDR1 is SQVTM, CDR2 ANQGSEA, per germline. CDR3 length: 12 residues. The CDR3 loop is CSVRTGGYEQYF. The CDR3, as DNA: TGCAGCGTACGGACAGGGGGTTACGAGCAGTACTTC.

The sample holds one count of this clonotype. The rearrangement uses TRBV30 and TRBJ2-5; unclear D gene. V was cut by 3 bases and J by 1 base, with 9 bases left in between. Germline-derived CDR1 and CDR2 are GTSNPN and SVGIG (reference sequence). The CDR3 runs 13 residues. The CDR3 DNA reads as TGTGCCTGGAGCAGGCAATCCCAAGAGACCCAGTACTTC. Amino acid sequence: CAWSRQSQETQYF.

This clonotype appeared once. The chain carries TRBV29-1 and TRBJ2-3; 10 bases fit TRBD2. The germline V gene encodes CDR1 SQVTM and CDR2 ANQGSEA. This CDR3 has 13 residues. V dropped 5 bases and J dropped 5; count of bases not matched to a gene: 4. The CDR3 DNA reads TGCAGCGTTCTACTAGCGGGGATAGATACGCAGTATTTT. Residues: CSVLLAGIDTQYF.

The rearrangement joins TRBV27 to TRBJ2-3; D not resolved. CDR3 length: 16 residues. Germline V gives CDR1 MNHEY, CDR2 SMNVEV (reference sequence). Trimming took 6 bases from V and 3 from J, leaving 19 bases between them. The CDR3: CASRVSETGGTDTQYF. Written as DNA, the CDR3 is TGTGCCAGCAGAGTATCAGAGACGGGTGGTACAGATACGCAGTATTTT.

V gene TRBV9 combines with J gene TRBJ2-5; D assignment may be TRBD1 or TRBD2 (5 bases each). The CDR3 consists of 14 residues. V lost 3 bases, J lost 5 bases, and 14 bases lay in between. The V gene's germline CDR1 is SGDLS and CDR2 YYNGEE. The CDR3 region is CASSGGPGGETQYF. CDR3 nucleotide sequence: TGTGCCAGCAGCGGGGGACCCGGCGGGGAGACCCAGTACTTC.

The genes are TRBV20-1 and TRBJ1-2, with 8 positions matching TRBD1. After removal of 6 bases from V and 8 bases from J, the junction contained 8 bases not matched to a gene. The CDR3 is made up of 12 amino acids. The germline V gene has CDR1 DFQATT and CDR2 SNEGSKA (reference sequence). The CDR3 spells CSAKQGVGGYTF. For the CDR3, the DNA is TGCAGTGCAAAACAGGGGGTCGGAGGCTACACCTTC.

The CDR3 nucleotides are TGTGCCACCAGCAGACTCCAAGAGACCCAGTACTTC. The encoded protein is CATSRLQETQYF. This chain links TRBV15 with TRBJ2-5; D not certain. V lost 2 bases to trimming and J lost 1 base, with 2 bases between them. Germline V gene lookup returns CDR1 LNHNV and CDR2 YYDKDF (reference sequence). This CDR3 comprises 12 residues.

V and J are TRBV7-2 and TRBJ2-7, with a possible D match to TRBD2 (6 bases). CDR3 length equals 14 residues. Germline CDR1 SGHTA, CDR2 FQGNSA. Deletions cut 3 bases from V and 3 bases from J, with 12 bases between. This CDR3 reads CASSFGGAVYEQYF. The CDR3 nucleotides read TGTGCCAGCAGCTTTGGCGGGGCAGTCTACGAGCAGTACTTC.

The chain joins TRBV6-1 to TRBJ2-3; TRBD2 agrees at 8 bases. CDR3 length equals 16 residues. Germline CDR1 and CDR2: MNHNS and SASEGT. V lost 1 base and J lost 7; bases outside the gene matches: 10. The CDR3 protein is CASSEGFRAGANTQYF. The CDR3 DNA reads as TGTGCCAGCAGTGAAGGGTTCAGAGCGGGGGCAAATACGCAGTATTTT.

J is TRBJ2-1 and V is TRBV20-1, with TRBD2 matching 9 bases. The V gene end was trimmed by 5 bases and the J gene end by 0 bases; junction bases not matched to a gene: 14. In germline, CDR1 is DFQATT, CDR2 SNEGSKA (reference sequence). There are 18 residues in the CDR3. The CDR3 region has the DNA TGCAGTGCTGATCGGGTGGGTAGCGGGGGTGGCTCCTACAATGAGCAGTTCTTC. Protein sequence: CSADRVGSGGGSYNEQFF.

J is TRBJ1-5 and V is TRBV3-1; TRBD1 aligns across 7 bases. The CDR3 is made up of 14 amino acids. V shed 2 bases, J shed 5 bases, and the junction held 3 bases outside the gene matches. CDR1 is LGHDT, CDR2 YNNKEL, per germline (reference sequence). The CDR3 DNA reads as TGTGCCAGCAGCCAATGGGGGACAGATCAGCCCCAGCATTTT. Translation gives CASSQWGTDQPQHF.

The chain employs TRBV27 and TRBJ1-5, with 8 bases aligning to TRBD1. V was clipped by 6 bases and J by 9 bases; unmatched bases: 10. The CDR3 sequence is 14 residues long. Germline assignment: CDR1 MNHEY and CDR2 SMNVEV (reference sequence). This CDR3 is CASRAQGAPGPQHF. CDR3 coding DNA: TGTGCCAGCAGAGCTCAGGGGGCCCCCGGGCCCCAGCATTTT.

The chain couples TRBV12-3 or TRBV12-4 to TRBJ2-3; no clear D gene. The CDR3 has 13 residues. Trimming cost V 2 bases and J 3 bases, with 6 bases left between them. As DNA, the CDR3 is TGTGCCAGCAGTTTATCGGAGACAGATACGCAGTATTTT. Translating gives CASSLSETDTQYF.

The gene calls are TRBV29-1 and TRBJ2-2; no clear D gene. Trimming shortened V by 2 bases and J by 1 base, and 5 bases separated the two germline ends. The germline V gene encodes CDR1 SQVTM and CDR2 ANQGSEA. The CDR3 sequence is 13 residues long. CDR3 nucleotide sequence: TGCAGCGTTGAACTGCAGAACACCGGGGAGCTGTTTTTT. This codes for CSVELQNTGELFF.

The DNA for the CDR3 is TGTGCCTGGAGTGTACTGAACAGCTATAATTCACCCCTCCACTTT. Amino acid sequence: CAWSVLNSYNSPLHF. V usage is TRBV30 and J usage is TRBJ1-6; no clear D gene. Germline V gives CDR1 GTSNPN, CDR2 SVGIG (reference sequence). The CDR3 has 15 residues. V dropped 0 bases and J dropped 3 bases, with 9 bases sitting between them.